This passage covers 29 T cell receptor beta chains from one sample sequenced in a study of T cell repertoires in ileal Crohn's disease. As for time point: inflamed ileum from the surgical specimen. The data were produced by immunoSEQ multiplex PCR, yet TCRdb's version contains in-frame clones alone and is incomplete. The table shows under 13,000 clones, with 87% occurring only once. The sequencing input was ileal tissue. The receptors originated from an adult with Crohn's disease.

The V call is TRBV7-9, the J call TRBJ2-3; 13 positions match TRBD2. CDR3 length: 16 residues. CDR1 is SEHNR, CDR2 FQNEAQ, per germline (reference sequence). J gave up 5 bases and V 5 bases, and 7 bases lay outside the gene matches. The CDR3 DNA is TGTGCCAGCAGCCTCCGACTAGCGGGAGGCCTAGATACGCAGTATTTT. This encodes CASSLRLAGGLDTQYF.

The V call is TRBV18, the J call TRBJ2-6; no clear D. The germline V gene encodes CDR1 KGHSH and CDR2 LQKENI. V was shortened by 6 bases and J by 1 base, with 10 bases between the two germline ends. This CDR3 has 15 residues. The CDR3 sequence: CASSTSSSGANVLTF. For the CDR3, the DNA is TGTGCCAGCTCTACCTCTTCGTCTGGGGCCAACGTCCTGACTTTC.

The V and J genes are TRBV5-4 and TRBJ2-5, with D perhaps matching TRBD2 (8 bases). V lost 4 bases, J lost 5 bases, and 27 bases lay in between. The V gene's germline CDR1 is SGHNT and CDR2 YYREEE (reference sequence). This CDR3 spans 18 amino acids. The CDR3 nucleotides read TGTGCCAGCAGCCGCGGGACAGCTTCAAGCGGGAGTGGTGAGACCCAGTACTTC. Translated: CASSRGTASSGSGETQYF. Complete variable domain (other parts from reference TRBV5-4 and TRBJ2-5): ETGVTQSPTHLIKTRGQQVTLRCSSQSGHNTVSWYQQALGQGPQFIFQYYREEENGRGNFPPRFSGLQFPNYSSELNVNALELDDSALYLCASSRGTASSGSGETQYFGPGTRLLVL.

This clone was found once. The rearrangement uses TRBV5-4 and TRBJ1-3; 7 bases line up with TRBD1. The J segment lost 0 bases and the V segment lost 4 bases, leaving 7 bases of the junction unmatched. The CDR3 runs 16 residues. Germline-derived CDR1 and CDR2 are SGHNT and YYREEE (reference sequence). CDR3 loop: CASSVRTGNSGNTIYF. CDR3 sequence (DNA): TGTGCCAGCAGCGTGAGGACAGGAAACTCTGGAAACACCATATATTTT.

This chain links TRBV5-6 with TRBJ2-5; TRBD1 matches at 10 bases. Germline V gene sequence: CDR1 SGHDT, CDR2 YYEEEE. V dropped 2 bases and J dropped 4; count of bases not matched to a gene: 11. CDR3 length equals 17 residues. The CDR3 sequence is CASSFYGGQGELETQYF. CDR3 sequence (DNA): TGTGCCAGCAGCTTCTATGGAGGACAGGGGGAACTAGAGACCCAGTACTTC.

This clone was counted between two and nine times. The chain combines TRBV5-1 with TRBJ2-7, with 7 bases identical to TRBD1. With 4 bases clipped from V and 4 bases from J, the junction kept 14 bases outside the gene matches. Germline V gives CDR1 SGHRS, CDR2 YFSETQ. This CDR3 is 16 amino acids long. The DNA of the CDR3 is TGCGCCAGCAGCCTAAGGCAGGGGGAGACCCCATACGAGCAGTACTTC. Protein sequence: CASSLRQGETPYEQYF.

The chain employs TRBV30 and TRBJ1-2; 8 positions match TRBD1. There are 14 residues in the CDR3. CDR1 GTSNPN and CDR2 SVGIG come from the germline V gene (reference sequence). The V gene end was trimmed by 1 base and the J gene end by 2 bases; junction bases not matched to a gene: 3. The CDR3 sequence: CAWSGQGTNYGYTF. In DNA form, the CDR3 reads TGTGCCTGGAGTGGACAGGGGACCAACTATGGCTACACCTTC.

The chain uses TRBV2 and TRBJ1-2; D uncertain. From germline, CDR1 is SNHLY and CDR2 FYNNEI. The CDR3 sequence is 10 residues long. Trimming stripped 6 bases from V and 5 bases from J, with 4 bases between. The CDR3 loop reads CASSEYGYTF. The DNA for the CDR3 is TGTGCCAGCAGCGAATATGGCTACACCTTC.

This clone occurred once. This chain links TRBV28 with TRBJ2-2, with D unresolved. Germline loops: CDR1 MDHEN, CDR2 SYDVKM. Trimming shortened V by 6 bases and J by 4 bases, and 9 bases separated the two germline ends. The CDR3 length is 13 residues. CDR3 residues: CASSDDGTGELFF. CDR3 sequence (DNA): TGTGCCAGCAGCGATGACGGCACCGGGGAGCTGTTTTTT.

V usage is TRBV30 and J usage is TRBJ2-7, with D tentatively TRBD1 or TRBD2 (5 bases each). This CDR3 contains 14 residues. The V gene lost 4 bases and the J gene lost 4 bases, with 17 bases spanning the gap. Germline V gene data show CDR1 as GTSNPN and CDR2 as SVGIG (reference sequence). The chain's CDR3 is CAWKRADGGYEQYF. Written as DNA, the CDR3 is TGTGCCTGGAAAAGGGCAGATGGGGGATACGAGCAGTACTTC.

This clone was counted once. The DNA of the CDR3 is TGTGCCAGCAGCTTGAAGGGACAGGGTAATTCACCCCTCCACTTT. Amino acid sequence: CASSLKGQGNSPLHF. The J gene is TRBJ1-6, the V gene TRBV5-6, with 9 bases that match TRBD1. The CDR3 loop spans 15 amino acids. In germline, CDR1 is SGHDT, CDR2 YYEEEE. V shed 1 base and J 6 bases; nucleotides not matched to a gene: 2.

The rearrangement links TRBV19 to TRBJ1-1; possibly TRBD1 for D (5 bases). This CDR3 contains 15 residues. The V and J ends lost 5 bases and 4 bases respectively, with 17 bases between them. Germline CDR1 LNHDA, CDR2 SQIVND (reference sequence). CDR3 in DNA: TGTGCCAGTAGTTCGTGGGGCCAGGCGGGCACTGAAGCTTTCTTT. This codes for CASSSWGQAGTEAFF.

This chain uses TRBV4-1 with TRBJ2-1; 9 bases match TRBD2. The V and J ends lost 1 base and 4 bases, in that order; junction bases with no gene match: 2. Looked up from germline, CDR1 is MGHRA and CDR2 is YSYEKL. The CDR3 length is 15 residues. The CDR3 sequence: CASSQGLAAYNEQFF. CDR3 nucleotides: TGCGCCAGCAGCCAAGGACTAGCGGCTTACAATGAGCAGTTCTTC.

The chain uses TRBV5-6 and TRBJ1-2, with D possibly being TRBD1 (5 bases). V was shortened by 4 bases and J by 4 bases, with 14 bases between the two germline ends. Germline CDR1 is SGHDT and CDR2 is YYEEEE. The CDR3 extends over 14 amino acids. CDR3: CASSRYDSSYGYTF. CDR3 coding DNA: TGTGCCAGCAGCCGGTACGACAGTTCCTATGGCTACACCTTC.

V and J are TRBV2 and TRBJ1-1; D may be TRBD1 (6 bases). This CDR3 spans 14 amino acids. Germline V lookup: CDR1 SNHLY, CDR2 FYNNEI. V lost 4 bases, J lost 0 bases, and 9 bases lay in between. Written as DNA, the CDR3 is TGTGCCAGCAGTGGGACAGTTATGAACACTGAAGCTTTCTTT. Amino acids: CASSGTVMNTEAFF.

The gene calls are TRBV5-6 and TRBJ2-1, with D possibly being TRBD1 (5 bases). V gave up 0 bases and J gave up 3 bases, with 10 bases separating them. The CDR3 totals 15 residues. Looked up from germline, CDR1 is SGHDT and CDR2 is YYEEEE. The CDR3 nucleotides read TGTGCCAGCAGCTTGGGACAGCTACACTACAATGAGCAGTTCTTC. Its translation: CASSLGQLHYNEQFF.

The chain recombines TRBV27 with TRBJ2-5; 14 bases agree with TRBD2. The germline V gene encodes CDR1 MNHEY and CDR2 SMNVEV (reference sequence). V was clipped by 4 bases and J by 7 bases; unmatched bases: 5. The CDR3 has 15 residues. The CDR3 nucleotides read TGTGCCAGCAGTTCCCCCGGGACTAGCGGGAGGACCCAGTACTTC. It specifies CASSSPGTSGRTQYF.

This chain links TRBV7-2 with TRBJ1-2, with a weak D call TRBD1 (5 bases). Germline CDR1 SGHTA, CDR2 FQGNSA. This CDR3 has 12 amino acids. Trimming stripped 3 bases from V and 4 bases from J, with 6 bases between. For the CDR3, the DNA is TGTGCCAGCAGCTTCAGGGTCTATGGCTACACCTTC. This gives the protein CASSFRVYGYTF.

This chain uses TRBV12-5 with TRBJ2-3; D is unclear. Trimming pared 4 bases from V and 6 bases from J, leaving 11 bases between. This CDR3 is built from 13 residues. Germline values: CDR1 LGHNT, CDR2 FRNRAP. In DNA, the CDR3 is TGTGCTAGTGGTTCCGGTAACGGGGATACGCAGTATTTT. Translated: CASGSGNGDTQYF.

The chain recombines TRBV7-9 with TRBJ2-5; 9 nucleotides align to TRBD2. After removal of 5 bases from V and 7 bases from J, the junction contained 8 bases not matched to a gene. Germline V gene sequence: CDR1 SEHNR, CDR2 FQNEAQ (reference sequence). The CDR3 length is 14 residues. The CDR3 DNA is TGTGCCAGCAGCCCAGGGACTAGCATAGGGACCCAGTACTTC. It codes for CASSPGTSIGTQYF.

This clone was seen once. This sequence joins TRBV5-1 and TRBJ2-7, with TRBD1 matching over 9 bases. After removal of 7 bases from V and 1 base from J, the junction contained 6 bases not matched to a gene. The CDR3 is 14 amino acids. CDR1 is SGHRS and CDR2 is YFSETQ in the germline V gene. CDR3 sequence (DNA): TGCGCCAGCGGCCGAGACAGGGGGTCCTACGAGCAGTACTTC. Translation: CASGRDRGSYEQYF.

The chain combines TRBV5-1 with TRBJ2-7; 9 nucleotides match TRBD1. The germline gives CDR1 SGHRS, CDR2 YFSETQ. With V trimmed by 2 bases and J by 5 bases, 8 bases remained unmatched. The CDR3 length is 15 residues. The CDR3 DNA reads as TGCGCCAGCAGCTTTGGGACAGGGCGAAACGACGAGCAGTACGTC. Translation: CASSFGTGRNDEQYV.

Of note for this clone: Other DNA sequences in this specimen translate into the identical CDR3. The V gene is TRBV4-1, the J gene TRBJ1-3; TRBD1 might be the D (5 bases). Trimming removed 0 bases at V and 3 bases at J, with 12 bases between. CDR1 and CDR2 (germline): MGHRA, YSYEKL. The CDR3 contains 16 residues. CDR3 sequence reads: CASSQDRAGYGNTIYF. CDR3 nucleotide sequence: TGCGCCAGCAGCCAAGATAGAGCAGGGTATGGAAACACCATATATTTT.

The genes are TRBV7-2 and TRBJ1-2, with 7 bases that match TRBD1. Looked up from germline, CDR1 is SGHTA and CDR2 is FQGNSA. Trimming at V came to 6 bases and at J to 2 bases, leaving 12 bases not matched to a gene. This CDR3 is 16 amino acids long. CDR3 coding DNA: TGTGCCAGCAGTTTAACCCCAAGAGGGGGCAACTATGGCTACACCTTC. Translated: CASSLTPRGGNYGYTF.

The chain has TRBV2 and TRBJ2-7, with 10 bases identical to TRBD2. With V trimmed by 6 bases and J by 3 bases, 11 bases remained unmatched. The CDR3 is made up of 16 amino acids. Germline V gives CDR1 SNHLY, CDR2 FYNNEI. The CDR3 is CASRGPRASGSYEQYF. Written as DNA, the CDR3 is TGTGCCAGCAGGGGCCCCAGGGCTAGCGGGAGCTACGAGCAGTACTTC.

V usage is TRBV5-6 and J usage is TRBJ2-5; no clear D. The V end was cut by 0 bases, the J end by 1 base, with 4 bases between. This CDR3 comprises 13 residues. Germline V gene data show CDR1 as SGHDT and CDR2 as YYEEEE. The CDR3 nucleotides read TGTGCCAGCAGCTTGGTGACCCAAGAGACCCAGTACTTC. Protein product: CASSLVTQETQYF.

The chain employs TRBV5-6 and TRBJ2-3; 10 bases fit TRBD2. Looked up from germline, CDR1 is SGHDT and CDR2 is YYEEEE. This CDR3 has 16 amino acids. Trimming took 5 bases from V and 2 from J; bases not matched to a gene: 8. In DNA, the CDR3 is TGTGCCAGCAGACCACCGGGACTAGCGAACACAGATACGCAGTATTTT. Protein: CASRPPGLANTDTQYF.

This chain connects TRBV7-3 to TRBJ1-1; D ambiguous. V was clipped by 0 bases and J by 7 bases, with 9 bases between them. The CDR3 covers 13 residues. Germline CDR1 and CDR2: SGHTA and FQGTGA. For the CDR3, the DNA is TGTGCCAGCAGCTTAACGGGGAAGGGTGAAGCTTTCTTT. Encoded protein: CASSLTGKGEAFF.

The rearrangement links TRBV5-5 to TRBJ1-1; D unclear. Between the trimmed V and J ends, which lost 7 bases and 10 bases, there was a span of 14 bases. There are 11 residues in the CDR3. CDR1 SGHKS and CDR2 YYEKEE come from the germline V gene (reference sequence). The CDR3 here is CASGLGPGAFF. CDR3 in DNA: TGTGCCAGCGGCCTCGGACCGGGAGCTTTCTTT.